The clone carrying this T cell receptor (beta chain) has at least ten counts. Its target is unknown. These data belong to a study of spatial heterogeneity in lung cancer. Study information: On average, each unique TCR and UMI combination appeared more than ten times in raw reads.

Study outcomes and limitations: Intratumoral expanded alpha and beta TCR counts were found to track tumor mutation counts. Nonsynonymous mutations, ubiquitous and regional, were tracked respectively by counts of ubiquitous and regional expanded TCRs.

This CDR3 has 18 amino acids. Germline loops: CDR1 MDHEN, CDR2 SYDVKM. V trimming: 6 bases; J trimming: 0 bases; junction bases outside the gene matches: 10. The presence of a unique molecular identifier marked each TCR cDNA molecule. In TCRdb, the 5' RACE reads were re-called with MiXCR into one record per CDR3 protein. Of around 1,000 distinct CDR3 sequences listed, 4% to 5% are singletons. Time point described: sample taken at primary tumor resection. The donors were more than 70 patients with non-small cell lung cancer that was early-stage and untreated. The origin of this receptor is a male donor with early-stage non-small cell lung cancer. This specimen consisted of lung tumor tissue, obtained at surgery. The chain joins TRBV28 to TRBJ2-3; TRBD2 agrees at 12 bases. As DNA, the CDR3 is TGTGCCAGCAGATCCGGACTAGCGGGGCCTCCGAGCACAGATACGCAGTATTTT. This sequence encodes CASRSGLAGPPSTDTQYF.